This T cell receptor (beta chain) came from a study of control samples from healthy donors and cancer patients. This clone was seen a few times. The CDR3 runs 14 residues. From germline, CDR1 is SGHRS and CDR2 YFSETQ. The assay was immunoSEQ multiplex PCR, and TCRdb's table has in-frame clones only and misses some. The sample shows 95,000 to 100,000 clones, approximately 90% of them seen only once. This rearrangement joins TRBV5-1 to TRBJ2-2; 8 bases map to TRBD2. This TCR derives from a man aged 30 to 39 in good health. The material sequenced was blood. The chain's CDR3 is CPPGEGREVGELFF. Here the CDR3 DNA reads TGCCCCCCCGGAGAAGGGCGGGAGGTTGGGGAGCTGTTTTTT.